Here is one T cell receptor beta chain with its context. Its cognate antigen has yet to be identified. Within one base of it there is no much larger clone, and no base qualities were kept. Patient enrollment in ICON started in the first half of 2016, and the final patient was enrolled in the second half of 2018. From a subcohort of 75 to 90 patients, fresh tumor and matched uninvolved tissue were collected for in-depth immune analyses, including TCR sequencing. TCR sequencing was performed on DNA isolated from bulk tissue, without cell sorting. This entry is derived from a study of tumor-infiltrating lymphocytes in localized non-small cell lung cancer (dated by TCRdb to the early 2020s). Regarding the complete study: The cohort covered several histologies, both smokers and never-smokers, and patients whose samples were collected after neoadjuvant chemotherapy. From each patient came resected tumor tissue plus uninvolved lung tissue from that same patient, and the uninvolved lung tissue was described as non-adjacent to the tumor. The overall ICON cohort was composed of around 150 surgical patients with localized non-small cell lung cancer whose tumors were resected. TCR sequencing was one of several integrated assays, alongside flow cytometry, multiplex immunofluorescence, RNA-seq, exome sequencing and proteomics, applied to the same patients. The paired tumor versus uninvolved lung comparison of immunoSEQ T-cell fraction included approximately 55 patients. The study at large found these results: Recurrence-free survival showed no association with tumor T-cell fraction measured by TCR sequencing (p = 0.61). The TCR-derived T-cell fraction showed no difference between the flow cytometry-defined immunotypes IM1 (good prognosis) and IM2 (poor prognosis). Different pieces of the same tissue were used for different assays, so technical variation could not be separated from intratumor heterogeneity. Consistent with immunofluorescence CD3 counts, TCRbeta sequencing supported greater T cell infiltration in tumors than in uninvolved lung tissue. Since assay coverage differed from patient to patient depending on how much tissue was available, TCR sequencing was done for only a subset of the cohort.

The T-cell fraction in tumor and uninvolved lung tissue was obtained from TCR sequencing using the immunoSEQ assay. In the source study's methods: For survival analysis, patients were divided into high (upper tertile) and low (lower two tertiles) T-cell fraction groups, which were compared by log-rank test. A signed-rank test was used to check for differences in T-cell fraction between paired tumor and uninvolved lung. The source is immuneACCESS, and TCRdb retained only in-frame sequences with V and J called. Part of the clones is not carried over; for the studies checked, unresolved V genes explain less than half of this, and the remainder is unexplained. Clone size and the V and J calls come from that table; the DNA yielded D and trimming. The sample has 15,000 to 17,000 clones on record, 65% to 75% of them singletons. The top ten hold approximately 6% of the sample. The sequence was obtained from a human donor with non-small cell lung cancer. Specimen: lung tumor tissue.

The base sequence is TGTGCCTGGAGCGAGGGGCGCGTAGCTGAAGCTTTCTTT. It specifies CAWSEGRVAEAFF. The rearranged segments are TRBV30 and TRBJ1-1; TRBD1 is possibly the D segment (5 matching bases). The CDR3 goes from the cysteine to the phenylalanine over 13 residues. CDR3 DNA only is kept here, 39 bases in frame from base 1. The junction shows trimming of 3 bases on V and 6 bases on J, plus 14 bases between the germline ends. In the germline V gene (reference sequence), CDR1 corresponds to GTSNPN and CDR2 to SVGIG.